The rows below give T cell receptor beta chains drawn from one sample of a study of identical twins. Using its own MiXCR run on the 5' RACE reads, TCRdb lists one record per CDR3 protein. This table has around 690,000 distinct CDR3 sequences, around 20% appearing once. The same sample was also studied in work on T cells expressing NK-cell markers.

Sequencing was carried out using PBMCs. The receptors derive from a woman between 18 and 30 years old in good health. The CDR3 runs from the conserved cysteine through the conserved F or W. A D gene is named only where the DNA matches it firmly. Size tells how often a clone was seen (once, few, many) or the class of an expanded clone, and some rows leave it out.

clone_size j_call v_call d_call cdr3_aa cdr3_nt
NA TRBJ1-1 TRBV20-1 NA CSARDDRYTEAFF TGCAGTGCTAGAGATGACAGGTACACTGAAGCTTTCTTT
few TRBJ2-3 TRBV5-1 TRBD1 CASSTGTGMPDTQYF TGCGCCAGCAGCACGGGGACAGGGATGCCAGATACGCAGTATTTT
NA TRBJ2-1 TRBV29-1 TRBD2 CSVRLAGNEQFF TGCAGCGTTCGCCTAGCGGGCAATGAGCAGTTCTTC
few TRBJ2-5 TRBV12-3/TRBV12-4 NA CASRGQYETQYF TGTGCCAGCAGAGGACAGTATGAGACCCAGTACTTC
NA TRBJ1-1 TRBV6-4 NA CASSDHKGAEAFF TGTGCCAGCAGTGACCATAAGGGTGCTGAAGCTTTCTTT
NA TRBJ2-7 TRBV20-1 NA CSASIPNSYEQYF TGCAGTGCTAGTATTCCCAATTCCTACGAGCAGTACTTC
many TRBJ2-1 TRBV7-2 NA CASSEWNEQFF TGTGCCAGCAGCGAGTGGAATGAGCAGTTCTTC
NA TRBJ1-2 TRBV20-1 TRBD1 CSVPSGTANYGYTF TGCAGTGTACCATCCGGGACAGCCAACTATGGCTACACCTTC
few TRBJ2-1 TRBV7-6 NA CASSLDRAAGPYNEQFF TGTGCCAGCAGCTTAGATAGAGCGGCGGGCCCCTACAATGAGCAGTTCTTC
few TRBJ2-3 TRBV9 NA CASSVGGPPDTQYF TGTGCCAGCAGCGTGGGGGGCCCCCCAGATACGCAGTATTTT
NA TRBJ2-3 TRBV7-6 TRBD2 CASSLVIAGVGTDTQYF TGTGCCAGCAGCTTGGTCATAGCGGGAGTGGGCACAGATACGCAGTATTTT
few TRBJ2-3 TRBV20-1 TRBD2 CSAERSGLYGDTQYF TGCAGTGCTGAGAGGTCGGGACTATACGGAGATACGCAGTATTTT
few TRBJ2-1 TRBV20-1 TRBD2 CSAQSSGGNNEQFF TGCAGTGCCCAGAGTAGCGGGGGTAACAATGAGCAGTTCTTC
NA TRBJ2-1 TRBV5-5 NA CASSLDFRGGTNEQFF TGTGCCAGCAGCTTGGATTTCAGGGGGGGTACGAATGAGCAGTTCTTC
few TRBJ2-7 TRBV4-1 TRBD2 CASSQLAGETYEQYF TGCGCCAGCAGCCAGTTAGCGGGGGAAACCTACGAGCAGTACTTC
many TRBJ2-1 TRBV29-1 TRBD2 CSAPIAGGEQFF TGCAGCGCCCCTATAGCGGGTGGAGAGCAGTTCTTC
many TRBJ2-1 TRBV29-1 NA CSVFMWSNNEQFF TGCAGCGTATTTATGTGGTCAAACAATGAGCAGTTCTTC